Listed below are T cell receptor beta chains from one sample, sequenced in a study of Graves' ophthalmopathy and Graves' hyperthyroidism. TCRdb re-analysed the multiplex PCR reads in MiXCR, keeping a single row per CDR3 protein. Of about 480,000 distinct CDR3 sequences in the sample, approximately 14% are singletons; the top ten hold roughly 9.8%. Material: blood. These TCRs come from a woman aged 30 to 39 with Graves' ophthalmopathy. The CDR3 runs from the conserved cysteine through the conserved F or W. The D gene is left open where the match is weak. Size tells how often a clone was seen (once, few, many) or the class of an expanded clone, and some rows leave it out.

size: few; D: TRBD1; V: TRBV29-1; J: TRBJ2-5; CDR3: CSVESLAVPGTGNSPQETQYF; DNA: TGCAGCGTTGAGAGCCTTGCCGTTCCTGGGACAGGGAATAGCCCCCAAGAGACCCAGTACTTC
size: many; D: TRBD1; V: TRBV30; J: TRBJ1-5; CDR3: CAWGQGDQPQHF; DNA: TGTGCCTGGGGACAGGGGGATCAGCCCCAGCATTTT
size: many; D: NA; V: TRBV6-1; J: TRBJ1-1; CDR3: CASRVGNTEAFF; DNA: TGTGCCAGCAGGGTTGGGAACACTGAAGCTTTCTTT
size: NA; D: TRBD2; V: TRBV5-1; J: TRBJ2-5; CDR3: CASGNSGGAESQETQYF; DNA: TGCGCCAGCGGCAATAGCGGGGGGGCAGAATCCCAAGAGACCCAGTACTTC
size: many; D: NA; V: TRBV30; J: TRBJ1-1; CDR3: CAWSHGSWNTEAFF; DNA: TGTGCCTGGAGTCACGGGTCATGGAACACTGAAGCTTTCTTT
size: many; D: NA; V: TRBV27; J: TRBJ2-5; CDR3: CASSSPGIQETQYF; DNA: TGTGCCAGCAGTTCCCCAGGGATTCAAGAGACCCAGTACTTC
size: NA; D: NA; V: TRBV25-1; J: TRBJ1-5; CDR3: CASSPSGVVQPQHF; DNA: TGTGCCAGCAGTCCTTCGGGGGTTGTTCAGCCCCAGCATTTT
size: NA; D: TRBD1; V: TRBV20-1; J: TRBJ2-5; CDR3: CSVWTGGGGSETKYF; DNA: TGCAGTGTCTGGACAGGGGGCGGAGGGTCAGAGACCAAGTACTTC
size: NA; D: NA; V: TRBV5-1; J: TRBJ2-5; CDR3: CASSITGTRGETQYF; DNA: TGCGCCAGCAGCATAACCGGGACGAGAGGGGAGACCCAGTACTTC
size: many; D: TRBD1; V: TRBV7-2; J: TRBJ1-6; CDR3: CASSPSGQWNSPLHF; DNA: TGTGCCAGCAGCCCGTCGGGACAGTGGAATTCACCCCTCCACTTT
size: NA; D: NA; V: TRBV6-1; J: TRBJ1-1; CDR3: CASSARGSTEAFF; DNA: TGTGCCAGCAGTGCCCGGGGGTCCACTGAAGCTTTCTTT
size: many; D: NA; V: TRBV29-1; J: TRBJ1-2; CDR3: CSVENRNYGYTF; DNA: TGCAGCGTTGAAAACAGAAACTATGGCTACACCTTC
size: many; D: NA; V: TRBV7-6; J: TRBJ1-1; CDR3: CASARQVNTEAFF; DNA: TGTGCCAGCGCCAGACAGGTGAACACTGAAGCTTTCTTT
size: many; D: TRBD2; V: TRBV7-9; J: TRBJ2-5; CDR3: CASSGRIAGGETQYF; DNA: TGTGCCAGCAGCGGGAGGATAGCGGGGGGAGAGACCCAGTACTTC
size: few; D: NA; V: TRBV19; J: TRBJ2-2; CDR3: CASTFLDRRNTGELFF; DNA: TGTGCCAGTACCTTTTTGGACAGACGGAACACCGGGGAGCTGTTTTTT
size: NA; D: TRBD1; V: TRBV28; J: TRBJ2-7; CDR3: CASSGQGAEDIYEQYF; DNA: TGTGCCAGCAGCGGACAGGGGGCGGAGGATATCTACGAGCAGTACTTC
size: many; D: TRBD2; V: TRBV6-2/TRBV6-3; J: TRBJ2-7; CDR3: CASIEGLAGAEEQYF; DNA: TGTGCCAGCATCGAGGGACTAGCGGGAGCGGAAGAGCAGTACTTC
size: many; D: TRBD1; V: TRBV7-9; J: TRBJ1-2; CDR3: CASSSAGTGAVGYTF; DNA: TGTGCCAGCAGCTCCGCCGGGACAGGGGCTGTCGGCTACACCTTC
size: NA; D: TRBD2; V: TRBV9; J: TRBJ2-2; CDR3: CASSALAGGHAGELFF; DNA: TGTGCCAGCAGCGCGTTAGCGGGGGGTCACGCCGGGGAGCTGTTTTTT
size: many; D: TRBD1; V: TRBV7-9; J: TRBJ2-7; CDR3: CASSREDRGIYEQYF; DNA: TGTGCCAGCAGCCGCGAGGACAGGGGAATCTACGAGCAGTACTTC
size: many; D: NA; V: TRBV28; J: TRBJ2-7; CDR3: CASSLQEPYEQYF; DNA: TGTGCCAGCAGTTTACAGGAGCCCTACGAGCAGTACTTC
size: few; D: TRBD2; V: TRBV4-1; J: TRBJ2-5; CDR3: CASSQVVGTSRETQYF; DNA: TGCGCCAGCAGCCAAGTAGTCGGGACTAGTCGGGAGACCCAGTACTTC
size: many; D: NA; V: TRBV20-1; J: TRBJ2-7; CDR3: CSAPPTGYEQYF; DNA: TGCAGTGCCCCCCCGACAGGCTACGAGCAGTACTTC
size: NA; D: NA; V: TRBV6-5; J: TRBJ1-1; CDR3: CASSYSMSNSGAFF; DNA: TGTGCCAGCAGTTACTCGATGTCCAACAGTGGGGCTTTCTTT
size: many; D: NA; V: TRBV12-3/TRBV12-4; J: TRBJ2-5; CDR3: CASSGLVKTQYF; DNA: TGTGCCAGCAGTGGGCTAGTAAAGACCCAGTACTTC
size: many; D: NA; V: TRBV7-2; J: TRBJ1-2; CDR3: CASSSPVVYGYTF; DNA: TGTGCCAGCAGCTCCCCCGTAGTTTATGGCTACACCTTC
size: many; D: NA; V: TRBV12-3/TRBV12-4; J: TRBJ1-1; CDR3: CASNINGYRNTEAFF; DNA: TGTGCCAGCAACATTAACGGGTATAGGAACACTGAAGCTTTCTTT
size: many; D: NA; V: TRBV2; J: TRBJ2-7; CDR3: CASSELGGKYEQYF; DNA: TGTGCCAGCAGTGAATTAGGCGGGAAGTACGAGCAGTACTTC
size: many; D: TRBD2; V: TRBV20-1; J: TRBJ2-7; CDR3: CSARKTSGISYEQYF; DNA: TGCAGTGCTAGAAAGACTAGCGGGATCTCCTACGAGCAGTACTTC
size: many; D: TRBD1; V: TRBV29-1; J: TRBJ1-5; CDR3: CSVQDRVGQPQHF; DNA: TGCAGCGTTCAGGACAGGGTAGGGCAGCCCCAGCATTTT
size: few; D: NA; V: TRBV9; J: TRBJ1-2; CDR3: CASSSGHVGENYGYTF; DNA: TGTGCCAGCAGCTCGGGACACGTAGGGGAAAACTATGGCTACACCTTC
size: NA; D: TRBD1; V: TRBV5-1; J: TRBJ1-2; CDR3: CASSSILGTGQGYTF; DNA: TGCGCCAGCAGCTCTATCCTCGGGACAGGGCAAGGCTACACCTTC